A single sample gave rise to the 5 T cell receptor beta chains below, sequenced in a study of blood T cells in healthy people across ages. Next came a second PCR, run for about 7 to 12 cycles, which used a sample-barcoded 5' primer along with a J-beta primer mix. Each CDR3 protein gets one entry after TCRdb re-called the 5' RACE reads with MiXCR. This sample carries over 950,000 distinct CDR3 sequences, roughly two fifths of them seen once, and the ten largest clones take approximately 14%. Sequencing used blood. The receptors here all came from a young man in good health.

This clonotype was seen more than once but under ten times. CDR3 coding DNA: TGTGCCAGCAATACCTATGGTCAGCCCCAGCATTTT. Protein: CASNTYGQPQHF. The chain recombines TRBV12-3 or TRBV12-4 with TRBJ1-5; no clear D. The length of the CDR3 is 12 residues. The germline V and J ends were trimmed by 7 bases and 6 bases, with 10 bases remaining between them.

The CDR3 DNA sequence: TGTGCCAGCAGCTTTGACAGGAGGGAAACCCAGTACTTC. Its translation: CASSFDRRETQYF. This sequence joins TRBV7-2 and TRBJ2-5; tentatively, D is TRBD1 or TRBD2 (6 bases each). V lost 3 bases and J lost 8, with 13 bases in between. The CDR3 totals 13 residues. Germline-derived CDR1 and CDR2 are SGHTA and FQGNSA.

This sequence joins TRBV12-3 or TRBV12-4 and TRBJ2-1; 7 bases align to TRBD1. J was trimmed by 5 bases and V by 5 bases; bases with no gene match: 6. CDR3 length: 14 residues. The CDR3 protein is CASSPRGLDNEQFF. DNA of the CDR3: TGTGCCAGCAGTCCAAGGGGGCTGGACAATGAGCAGTTCTTC.

This clonotype has more than one count but fewer than ten. CDR3 residues: CASSLQGSSNQPQHF. The CDR3 nucleotides are TGCGCCAGCAGCTTACAGGGGAGTAGCAATCAGCCCCAGCATTTT. V usage is TRBV5-1 and J usage is TRBJ1-5, with 7 bases matching TRBD1. Unmatched junction bases numbered 2, after V lost 2 bases and J lost 0 bases. CDR1 is SGHRS and CDR2 is YFSETQ in the germline V gene. The CDR3 runs to 15 residues. The full variable domain, rest sourced from reference TRBV5-1 and TRBJ1-5, is KAGVTQTPRYLIKTRGQQVTLSCSPISGHRSVSWYQQTPGQGLQFLFEYFSETQRNKGNFPGRFSGRQFSNSRSEMNVSTLELGDSALYLCASSLQGSSNQPQHFGDGTRLSIL.

This chain joins TRBV7-6 and TRBJ2-3; TRBD1 agrees at 7 bases. With 5 bases clipped from V and 6 bases from J, the junction kept 5 bases outside the gene matches. Germline assignment: CDR1 SGHVS and CDR2 FNYEAQ. This CDR3 is 13 amino acids long. The CDR3 protein is CASSVETGDTQYF. The CDR3 DNA is TGTGCCAGCAGCGTAGAGACAGGGGATACGCAGTATTTT.